This T cell receptor (beta chain) stems from a study of blood T cells in healthy people across ages. Study-level findings and limits: Per-million-T-cell TCR beta diversity fell roughly linearly with age. When set beside aged donors, long-lived donors presented more naive CD4+ cells and higher diversity.

This clonotype has just a few counts. The antigen remains unidentified. Extractions gave at least 5.5 micrograms of total RNA per sample. Combining a sample-barcoded 5' primer with a J-beta primer mix, a second PCR ran for about 7 to 11 cycles. All samples gave at least 2.5 million CDR3-containing paired-end reads. TCRdb redid the calling of the 5' RACE reads with MiXCR, one entry per CDR3 protein. Of over a million distinct CDR3 sequences listed, 42% were seen once; the top ten hold 7% to 9%. Trimming cost V 4 bases and J 7 bases; bases outside gene matches: 12. This CDR3 is 16 amino acids long. Looked up from germline, CDR1 is SGHRS and CDR2 is YFSETQ.

The sample taken for sequencing was blood. This TCR was recovered from a woman aged 18 to 35 in good health. The genes are TRBV5-1 and TRBJ2-7, with 12 bases that match TRBD2. Written as DNA, the CDR3 is TGCGCCAGCAGCCCTCGGACTAGCGGGATCCACAATGAGCAGTACTTC. It translates to CASSPRTSGIHNEQYF.